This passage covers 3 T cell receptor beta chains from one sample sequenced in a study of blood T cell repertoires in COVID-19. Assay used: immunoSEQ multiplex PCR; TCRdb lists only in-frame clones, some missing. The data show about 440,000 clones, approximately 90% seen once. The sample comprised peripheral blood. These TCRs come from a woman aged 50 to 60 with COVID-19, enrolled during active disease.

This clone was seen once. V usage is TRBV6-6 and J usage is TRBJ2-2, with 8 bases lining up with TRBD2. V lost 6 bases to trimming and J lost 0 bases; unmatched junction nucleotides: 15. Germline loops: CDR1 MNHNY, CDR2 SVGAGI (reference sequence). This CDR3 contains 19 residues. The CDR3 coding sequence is TGTGCCAGCAGCTCCCCCGGGACTAGAAGTTCGACGAACACCGGGGAGCTGTTTTTT. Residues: CASSSPGTRSSTNTGELFF.

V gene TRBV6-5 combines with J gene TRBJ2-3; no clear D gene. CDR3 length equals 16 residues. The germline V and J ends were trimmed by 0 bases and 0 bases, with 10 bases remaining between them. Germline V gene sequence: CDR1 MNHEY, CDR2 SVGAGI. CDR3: CASSYSSSLSTDTQYF. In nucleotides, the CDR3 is TGTGCCAGCAGTTACTCGAGTTCTCTTAGCACAGATACGCAGTATTTT.

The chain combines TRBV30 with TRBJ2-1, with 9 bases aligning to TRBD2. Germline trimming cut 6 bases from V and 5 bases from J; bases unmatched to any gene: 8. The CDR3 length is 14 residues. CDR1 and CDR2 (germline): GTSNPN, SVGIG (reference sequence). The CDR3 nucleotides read TGTGCCTGCGGCAAAGCGGGGGGACACAATGAGCAGTTCTTC. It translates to CACGKAGGHNEQFF.